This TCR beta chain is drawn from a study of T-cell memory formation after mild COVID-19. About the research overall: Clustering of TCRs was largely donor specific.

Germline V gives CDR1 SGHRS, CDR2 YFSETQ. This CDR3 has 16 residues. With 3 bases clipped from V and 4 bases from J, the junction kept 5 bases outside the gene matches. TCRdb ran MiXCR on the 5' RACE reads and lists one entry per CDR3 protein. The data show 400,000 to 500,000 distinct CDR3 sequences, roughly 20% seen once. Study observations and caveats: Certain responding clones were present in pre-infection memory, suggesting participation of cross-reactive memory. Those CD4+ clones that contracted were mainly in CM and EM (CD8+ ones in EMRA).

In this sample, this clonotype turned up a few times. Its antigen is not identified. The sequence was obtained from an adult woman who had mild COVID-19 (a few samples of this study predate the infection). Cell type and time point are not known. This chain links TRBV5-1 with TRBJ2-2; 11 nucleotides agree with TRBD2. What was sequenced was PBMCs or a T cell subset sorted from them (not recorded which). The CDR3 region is CASSWVGLAGTGELFF. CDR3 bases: TGCGCCAGCAGCTGGGTCGGACTAGCGGGCACCGGGGAGCTGTTTTTT. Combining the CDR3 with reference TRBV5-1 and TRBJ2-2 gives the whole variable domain KAGVTQTPRYLIKTRGQQVTLSCSPISGHRSVSWYQQTPGQGLQFLFEYFSETQRNKGNFPGRFSGRQFSNSRSEMNVSTLELGDSALYLCASSWVGLAGTGELFFGEGSRLTVL.